This TCR beta chain was recorded in a study of OX40 agonist ivuxolimab in advanced cancers. Looking at the study overall: Every 2 weeks, patients received ivuxolimab intravenously, dosed at 0.01 to 10 mg/kg.

Here immunoSEQ multiplex PCR was the method, and the copy in TCRdb shows in-frame clones only, minus some. The table has some 84,000 clones, 92% seen once. Study results and caveats: Averaged across samples, CD8+ T cells carried more expanded clones than CD4+ did.

A note on this clone: The antigen is not known.

Trimming took 1 base from V and 4 from J, leaving 16 bases between them. The CDR3 is 16 amino acids. Looked up from germline, CDR1 is SGHTA and CDR2 is FQGNSA. Autoimmune disease history or systemic immunosuppression led to patient exclusion. Samples of blood were obtained at baseline, on cycle 4 day 1, and on cycle 7 day 1. The TCR was taken from an adult with an advanced solid tumor such as melanoma, head and neck, liver or kidney cancer. Sequencing was performed on CD4+ or CD8+ T cells sorted from blood, taken in a trial of the OX40 agonist ivuxolimab. This chain joins TRBV7-2 and TRBJ1-2; D ambiguous. CDR3 in DNA: TGTGCCAGCAGCTTAGTTGTGCGGGATGGGTCCTATGGCTACACCTTC. Translated, it gives CASSLVVRDGSYGYTF.